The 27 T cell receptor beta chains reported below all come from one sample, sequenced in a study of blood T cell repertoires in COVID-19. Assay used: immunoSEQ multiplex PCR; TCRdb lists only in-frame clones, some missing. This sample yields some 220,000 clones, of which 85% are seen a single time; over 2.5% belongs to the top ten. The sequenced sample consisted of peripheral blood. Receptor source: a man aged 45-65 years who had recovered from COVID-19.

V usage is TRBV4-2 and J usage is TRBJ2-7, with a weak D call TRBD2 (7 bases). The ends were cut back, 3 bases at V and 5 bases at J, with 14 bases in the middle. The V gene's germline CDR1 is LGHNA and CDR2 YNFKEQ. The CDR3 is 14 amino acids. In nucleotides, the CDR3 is TGTGCCAGCAGCCAGGCGCCGGGGGGCCACGAGCAGTACTTC. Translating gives CASSQAPGGHEQYF.

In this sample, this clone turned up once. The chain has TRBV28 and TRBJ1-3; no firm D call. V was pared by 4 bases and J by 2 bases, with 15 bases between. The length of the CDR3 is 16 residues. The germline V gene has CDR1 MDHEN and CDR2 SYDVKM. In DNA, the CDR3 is TGTGCCAGCAGTTACTACATGGCCGGCGCTGGAAACACCATATATTTT. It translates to CASSYYMAGAGNTIYF.

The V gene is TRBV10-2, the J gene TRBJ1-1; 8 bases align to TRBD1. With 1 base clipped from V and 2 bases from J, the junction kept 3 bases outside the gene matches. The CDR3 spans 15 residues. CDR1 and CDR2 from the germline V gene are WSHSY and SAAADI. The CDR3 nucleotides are TGCGCCAGCAGTGAGTATGGACAGGGCAACACTGAAGCTTTCTTT. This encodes CASSEYGQGNTEAFF.

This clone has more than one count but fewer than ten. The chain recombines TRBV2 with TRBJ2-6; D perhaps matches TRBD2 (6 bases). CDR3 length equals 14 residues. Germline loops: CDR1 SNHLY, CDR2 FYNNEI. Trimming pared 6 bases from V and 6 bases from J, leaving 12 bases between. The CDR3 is CASRLGLMANVLTF. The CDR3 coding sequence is TGTGCCAGCAGATTGGGACTGATGGCCAACGTCCTGACTTTC.

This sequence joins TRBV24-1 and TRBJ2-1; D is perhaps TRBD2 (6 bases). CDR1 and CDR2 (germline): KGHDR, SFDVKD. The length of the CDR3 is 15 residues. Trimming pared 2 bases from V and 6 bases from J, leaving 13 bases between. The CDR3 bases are TGTGCCACCAGTGATTGGGGCGGGAAAGTCAATGAGCAGTTCTTC. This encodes CATSDWGGKVNEQFF.

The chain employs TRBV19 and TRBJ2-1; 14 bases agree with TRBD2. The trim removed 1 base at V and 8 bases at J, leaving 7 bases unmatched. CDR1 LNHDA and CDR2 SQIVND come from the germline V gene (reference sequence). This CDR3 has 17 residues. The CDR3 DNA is TGTGCCAGTAGTATAGCCGGGACTAGCGGGAGATGGTATGAGCAGTTCTTC. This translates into CASSIAGTSGRWYEQFF.

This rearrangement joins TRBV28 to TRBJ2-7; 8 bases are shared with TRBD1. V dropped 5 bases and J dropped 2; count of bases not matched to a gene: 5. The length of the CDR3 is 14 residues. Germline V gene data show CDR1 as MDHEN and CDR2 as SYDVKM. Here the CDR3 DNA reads TGTGCCAGCAGTACAGGACAGGGTACCTACGAGCAGTACTTC. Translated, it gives CASSTGQGTYEQYF.

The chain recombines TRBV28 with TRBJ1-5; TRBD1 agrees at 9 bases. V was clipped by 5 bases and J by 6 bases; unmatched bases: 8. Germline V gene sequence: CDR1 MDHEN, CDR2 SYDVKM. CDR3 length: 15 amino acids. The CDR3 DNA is TGTGCCAGCAGTAGGGACAGGGTTCGTGGTCAGCCCCAGCATTTT. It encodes CASSRDRVRGQPQHF.

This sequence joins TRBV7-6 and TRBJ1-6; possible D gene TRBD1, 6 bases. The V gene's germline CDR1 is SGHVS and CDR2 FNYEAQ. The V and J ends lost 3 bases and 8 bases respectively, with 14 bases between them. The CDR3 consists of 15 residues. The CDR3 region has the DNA TGTGCCAGCAGCTTTGGACGGCCAGGGGATTCACCCCTCCACTTT. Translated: CASSFGRPGDSPLHF.

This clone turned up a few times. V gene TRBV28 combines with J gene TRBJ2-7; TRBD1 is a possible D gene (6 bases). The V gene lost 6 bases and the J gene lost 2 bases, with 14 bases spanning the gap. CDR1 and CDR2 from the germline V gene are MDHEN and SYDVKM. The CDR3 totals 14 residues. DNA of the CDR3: TGTGCCAGCAGGGTGACAGGAAGTACCTACGAGCAGTACTTC. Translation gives CASRVTGSTYEQYF.

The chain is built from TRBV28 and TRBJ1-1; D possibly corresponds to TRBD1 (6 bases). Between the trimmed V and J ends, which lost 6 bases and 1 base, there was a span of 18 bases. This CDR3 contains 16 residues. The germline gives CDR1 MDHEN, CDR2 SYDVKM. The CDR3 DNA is TGTGCCAGCAGCTTCCCAAACAGGGTCGGGAACACTGAAGCTTTCTTT. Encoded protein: CASSFPNRVGNTEAFF. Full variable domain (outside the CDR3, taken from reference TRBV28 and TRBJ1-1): DVKVTQSSRYLVKRTGEKVFLECVQDMDHENMFWYRQDPGLGLRLIYFSYDVKMKEKGDIPEGYSVSREKKERFSLILESASTNQTSMYLCASSFPNRVGNTEAFFGQGTRLTVV.

DNA for the CDR3: TGTGCCAGCAGCTTAGCGCCGATAGCGGGAGGCCTAGCCTACAATGAGCAGTTCTTC. This codes for CASSLAPIAGGLAYNEQFF. The chain recombines TRBV7-6 with TRBJ2-1; TRBD2 matches at 10 bases. The CDR3 loop spans 19 amino acids. The V gene end was trimmed by 0 bases and the J gene end by 2 bases; junction bases not matched to a gene: 10. Germline lookup yields CDR1 SGHVS and CDR2 FNYEAQ. Drawing the rest from reference TRBV7-6 and TRBJ2-1, the complete variable domain is GAGVSQSPRYKVTKRGQDVALRCDPISGHVSLYWYRQALGQGPEFLTYFNYEAQQDKSGLPNDRFSAERPEGSISTLTIQRTEQRDSAMYRCASSLAPIAGGLAYNEQFFGPGTRLTVL.

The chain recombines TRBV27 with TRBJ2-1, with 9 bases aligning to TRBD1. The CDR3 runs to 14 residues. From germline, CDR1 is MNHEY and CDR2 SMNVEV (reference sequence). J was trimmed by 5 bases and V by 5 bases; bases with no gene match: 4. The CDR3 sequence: CASSPWTGDNEQFF. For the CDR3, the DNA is TGTGCCAGCAGTCCGTGGACAGGGGACAATGAGCAGTTCTTC.

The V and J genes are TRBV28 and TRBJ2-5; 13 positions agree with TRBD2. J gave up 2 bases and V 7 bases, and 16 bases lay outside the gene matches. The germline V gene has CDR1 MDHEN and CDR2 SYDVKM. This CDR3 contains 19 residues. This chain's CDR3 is CASNTGTSGTLRIQETQYF. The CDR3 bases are TGTGCCAGCAATACCGGGACTAGCGGGACCCTTCGAATTCAAGAGACCCAGTACTTC.

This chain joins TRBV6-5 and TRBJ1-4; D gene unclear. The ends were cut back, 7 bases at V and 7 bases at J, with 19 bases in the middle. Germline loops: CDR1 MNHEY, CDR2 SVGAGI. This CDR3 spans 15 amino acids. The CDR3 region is CASKEQPTRGEKLFF. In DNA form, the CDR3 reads TGTGCCAGCAAGGAACAGCCGACGCGGGGTGAAAAACTGTTTTTT.

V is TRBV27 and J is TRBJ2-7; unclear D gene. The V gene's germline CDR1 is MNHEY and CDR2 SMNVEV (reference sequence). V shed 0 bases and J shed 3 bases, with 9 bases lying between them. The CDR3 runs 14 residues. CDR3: CASSLSAGHYEQYF. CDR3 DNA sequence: TGTGCCAGCAGTTTATCGGCAGGCCACTACGAGCAGTACTTC.

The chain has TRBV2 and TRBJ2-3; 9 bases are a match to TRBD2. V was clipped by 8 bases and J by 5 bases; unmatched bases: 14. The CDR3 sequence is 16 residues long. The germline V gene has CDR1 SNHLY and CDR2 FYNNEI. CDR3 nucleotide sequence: TGTGCCAGCGGATTTACTAGCGGGCGGCCCGGAGATACGCAGTATTTT. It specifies CASGFTSGRPGDTQYF.

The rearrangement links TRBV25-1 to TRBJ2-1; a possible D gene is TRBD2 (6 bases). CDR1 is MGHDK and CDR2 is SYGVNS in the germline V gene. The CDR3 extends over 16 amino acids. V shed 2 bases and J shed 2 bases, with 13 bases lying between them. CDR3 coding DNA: TGTGCCAGCAGTGAACTTGGGGGAGGCGCCTACAATGAGCAGTTCTTC. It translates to CASSELGGGAYNEQFF.

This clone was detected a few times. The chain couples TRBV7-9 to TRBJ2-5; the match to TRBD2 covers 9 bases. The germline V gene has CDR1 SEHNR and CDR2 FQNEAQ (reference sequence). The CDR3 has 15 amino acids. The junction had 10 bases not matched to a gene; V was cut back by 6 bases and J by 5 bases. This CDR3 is CASRGSGRPGETQYF. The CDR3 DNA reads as TGTGCCAGCAGGGGAAGCGGGAGGCCAGGGGAGACCCAGTACTTC.

The CDR3 loop is CASSFRGTGVYEQYF. Written as DNA, the CDR3 is TGTGCCAGCAGTTTTCGTGGGACAGGTGTGTACGAGCAGTACTTC. The V and J genes are TRBV28 and TRBJ2-7; 8 nucleotides align to TRBD1. The ends lost 3 bases at V and 4 bases at J; junction bases unmatched: 8. Germline V gene lookup returns CDR1 MDHEN and CDR2 SYDVKM. CDR3 length: 15 residues.

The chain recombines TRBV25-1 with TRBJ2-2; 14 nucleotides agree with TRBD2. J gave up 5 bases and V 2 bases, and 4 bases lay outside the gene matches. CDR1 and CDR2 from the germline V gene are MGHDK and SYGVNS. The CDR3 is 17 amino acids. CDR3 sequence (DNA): TGTGCCAGCAGTGAACCGGGACTAGCGGGAGTTACCGGGGAGCTGTTTTTT. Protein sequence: CASSEPGLAGVTGELFF.

In nucleotides, the CDR3 is TGTGCCCTTGGACTAGCGGGCTTCTCCTACAATGAGCAGTTCTTC. Translating gives CALGLAGFSYNEQFF. The chain couples TRBV6-5 to TRBJ2-1; 11 positions match TRBD2. CDR1 and CDR2 from the germline V gene are MNHEY and SVGAGI. V trimming: 11 bases; J trimming: 0 bases; junction bases outside the gene matches: 6. This CDR3 has 15 amino acids.

The DNA for the CDR3 is TGTGCCACCAGCAGGGAGACTCGGACAGAGCAGTACTTC. Protein: CATSRETRTEQYF. V and J are TRBV15 and TRBJ2-7; a possible D gene is TRBD1 (5 bases). CDR3 length equals 13 residues. CDR1 is LNHNV and CDR2 is YYDKDF in the germline V gene (reference sequence). V was cut by 3 bases and J by 7 bases, with 13 bases left in between.

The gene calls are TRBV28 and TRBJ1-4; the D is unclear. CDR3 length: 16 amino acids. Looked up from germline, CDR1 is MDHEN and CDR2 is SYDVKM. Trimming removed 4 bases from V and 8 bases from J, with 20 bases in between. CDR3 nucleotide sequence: TGTGCCAGCAGTTCTAACAGACACGGCCCGCTAGAAAAACTGTTTTTT. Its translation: CASSSNRHGPLEKLFF.

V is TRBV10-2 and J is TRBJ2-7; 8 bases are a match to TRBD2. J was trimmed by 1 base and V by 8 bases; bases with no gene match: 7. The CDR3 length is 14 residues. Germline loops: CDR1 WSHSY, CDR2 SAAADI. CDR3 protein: CASSETGGSYEQYF. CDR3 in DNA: TGCGCCAGCTCCGAAACGGGGGGGTCCTACGAGCAGTACTTC.

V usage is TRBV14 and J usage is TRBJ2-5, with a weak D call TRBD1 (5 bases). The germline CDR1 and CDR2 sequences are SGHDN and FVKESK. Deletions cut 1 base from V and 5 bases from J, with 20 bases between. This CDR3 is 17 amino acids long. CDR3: CASSQAEGPLKGETQYF. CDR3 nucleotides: TGTGCCAGCAGCCAAGCCGAAGGGCCTCTCAAGGGGGAGACCCAGTACTTC.

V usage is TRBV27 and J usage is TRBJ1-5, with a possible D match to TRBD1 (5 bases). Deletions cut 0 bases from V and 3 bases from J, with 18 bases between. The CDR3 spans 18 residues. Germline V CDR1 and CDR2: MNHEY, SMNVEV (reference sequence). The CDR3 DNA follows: TGTGCCAGCAGTTTATCAGGGCCAGGGCAAAGAAACAATCAGCCCCAGCATTTT. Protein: CASSLSGPGQRNNQPQHF.